This T cell receptor (beta chain) was sequenced during a study of blood T cell repertoires in COVID-19. At the level of the study: Nucleic acid was either cDNA or gDNA, and it came from T cells, B-cell-depleted T cells, or PBMCs.

Living in 24 US areas, the participants were between 18 and 89 years of age. Grouping used clinical history reported by participants in a survey and questionnaire. Symptom resolution, clearance, or two negative PCRs marked donors in Cohort 3 as recovered. TCRdb's copy holds only in-frame clones and misses some; the assay was immunoSEQ multiplex PCR. Of a few hundred thousand clones in the sample, over 75% were seen once. The TCR originated in a man aged 40-49 years who had recovered from COVID-19. Sequencing was done on a sample of PBMCs or T cells enriched from blood (not recorded which).

In DNA form, the CDR3 reads TGTGCCAGTAGTAAACCGCCCGGTTCTTATAATTCACCCCTCCACTTT. Protein sequence: CASSKPPGSYNSPLHF. The chain uses TRBV19 and TRBJ1-6; D gene ambiguous. V lost 4 bases and J lost 4, with 14 bases in between. Looked up from germline, CDR1 is LNHDA and CDR2 is SQIVND (reference sequence). The CDR3 consists of 16 residues.